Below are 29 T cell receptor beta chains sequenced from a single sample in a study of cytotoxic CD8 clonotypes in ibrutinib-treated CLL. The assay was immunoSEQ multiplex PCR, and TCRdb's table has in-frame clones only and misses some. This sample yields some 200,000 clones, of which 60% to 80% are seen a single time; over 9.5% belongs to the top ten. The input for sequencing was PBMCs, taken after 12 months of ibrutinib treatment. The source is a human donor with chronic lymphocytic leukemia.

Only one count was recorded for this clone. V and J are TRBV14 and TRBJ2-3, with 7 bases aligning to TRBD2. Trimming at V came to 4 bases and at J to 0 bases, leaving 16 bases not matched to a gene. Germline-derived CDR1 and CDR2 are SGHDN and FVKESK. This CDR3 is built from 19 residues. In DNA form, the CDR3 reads TGTGCCAGCAGCCGCGTGGGCGCGGGGGTGAACCTAAGCACAGATACGCAGTATTTT. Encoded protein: CASSRVGAGVNLSTDTQYF.

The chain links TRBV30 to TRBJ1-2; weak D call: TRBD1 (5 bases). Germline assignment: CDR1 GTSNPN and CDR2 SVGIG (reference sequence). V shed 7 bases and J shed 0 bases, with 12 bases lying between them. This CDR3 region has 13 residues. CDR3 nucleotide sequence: TGTGCCTCACGGTTGGGGGCTAACTATGGCTACACCTTC. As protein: CASRLGANYGYTF. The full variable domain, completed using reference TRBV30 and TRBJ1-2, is SQTIHQWPATLVQPVGSPLSLECTVEGTSNPNLYWYRQAAGRGLQLLFYSVGIGQISSEVPQNLSASRPQDRQFILSSKKLLLSDSGFYLCASRLGANYGYTFGSGTRLTVV.

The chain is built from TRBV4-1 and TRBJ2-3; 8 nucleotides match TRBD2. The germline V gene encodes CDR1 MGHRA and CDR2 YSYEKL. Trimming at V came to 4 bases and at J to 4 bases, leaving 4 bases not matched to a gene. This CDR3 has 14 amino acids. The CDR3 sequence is CASSPGLVADTQYF. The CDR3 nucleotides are TGCGCCAGCAGCCCGGGACTAGTAGCAGATACGCAGTATTTT.

CDR3: CASSLAGRMNTEAFF. CDR3 nucleotide sequence: TGTGCCAGCAGCTTAGCGGGGCGGATGAACACTGAAGCTTTCTTT. The rearrangement uses TRBV7-8 and TRBJ1-1; D is perhaps TRBD1 (5 bases). The CDR3 has 15 amino acids. V lost 0 bases, J lost 0 bases, and 8 bases lay in between. Germline CDR1 and CDR2: SGHVS and FQNEAQ.

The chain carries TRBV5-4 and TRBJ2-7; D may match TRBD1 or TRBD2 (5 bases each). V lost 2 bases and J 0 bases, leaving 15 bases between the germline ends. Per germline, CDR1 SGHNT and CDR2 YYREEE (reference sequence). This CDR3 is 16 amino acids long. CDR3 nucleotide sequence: TGTGCCAGCAGCTTTGGACGGGACGGGAACTCCTACGAGCAGTACTTC. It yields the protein CASSFGRDGNSYEQYF.

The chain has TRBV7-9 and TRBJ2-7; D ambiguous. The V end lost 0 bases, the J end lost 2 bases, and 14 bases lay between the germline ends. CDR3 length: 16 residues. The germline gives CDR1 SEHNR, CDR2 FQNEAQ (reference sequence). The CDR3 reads CASSLAVPGRTYEQYF. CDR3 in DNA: TGTGCCAGCAGCTTAGCGGTGCCAGGTCGGACCTACGAGCAGTACTTC.

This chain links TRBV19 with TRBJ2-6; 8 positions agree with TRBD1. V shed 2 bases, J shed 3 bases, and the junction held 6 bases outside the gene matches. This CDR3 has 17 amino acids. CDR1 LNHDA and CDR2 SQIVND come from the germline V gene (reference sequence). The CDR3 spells CASSISQGALGANVLTF. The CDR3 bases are TGTGCCAGTAGTATATCTCAGGGGGCGCTTGGGGCCAACGTCCTGACTTTC.

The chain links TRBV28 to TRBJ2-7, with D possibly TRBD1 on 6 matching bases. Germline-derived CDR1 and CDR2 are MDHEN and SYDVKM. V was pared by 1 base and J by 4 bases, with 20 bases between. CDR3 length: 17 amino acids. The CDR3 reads CASSLYWGPRSPYEQYF. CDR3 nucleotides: TGTGCCAGCAGTTTATATTGGGGGCCGAGGTCGCCTTACGAGCAGTACTTC.

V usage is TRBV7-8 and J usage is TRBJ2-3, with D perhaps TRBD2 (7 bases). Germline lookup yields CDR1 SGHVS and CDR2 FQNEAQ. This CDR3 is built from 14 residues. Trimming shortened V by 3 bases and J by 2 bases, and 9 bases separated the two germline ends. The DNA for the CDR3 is TGTGCCAGCAGCTTGGGGGGGCCCACAGATACGCAGTATTTT. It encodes CASSLGGPTDTQYF.

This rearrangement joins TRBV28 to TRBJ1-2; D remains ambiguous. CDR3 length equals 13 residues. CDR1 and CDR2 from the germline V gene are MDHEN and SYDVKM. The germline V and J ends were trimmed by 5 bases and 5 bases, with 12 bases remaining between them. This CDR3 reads CASSTTGHYGYTF. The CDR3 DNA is TGTGCCAGCAGTACGACCGGGCATTATGGCTACACCTTC.

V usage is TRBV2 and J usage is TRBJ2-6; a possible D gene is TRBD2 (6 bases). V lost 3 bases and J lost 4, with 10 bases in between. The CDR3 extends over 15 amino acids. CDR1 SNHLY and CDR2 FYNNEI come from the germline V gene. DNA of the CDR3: TGTGCCAGCAGTGATCGGGGGTCAGGGGCCAACGTCCTGACTTTC. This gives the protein CASSDRGSGANVLTF.

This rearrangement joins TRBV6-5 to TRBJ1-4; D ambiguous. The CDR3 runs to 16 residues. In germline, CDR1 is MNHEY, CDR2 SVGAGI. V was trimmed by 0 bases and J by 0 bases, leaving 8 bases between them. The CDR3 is CASSYSLYATNEKLFF. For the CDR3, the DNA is TGTGCCAGCAGTTACTCCCTCTACGCAACTAATGAAAAACTGTTTTTT.

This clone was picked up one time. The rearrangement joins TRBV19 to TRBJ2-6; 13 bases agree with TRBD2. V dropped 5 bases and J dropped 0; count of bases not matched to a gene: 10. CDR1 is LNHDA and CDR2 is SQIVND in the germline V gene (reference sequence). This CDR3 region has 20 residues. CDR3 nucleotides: TGTGCCAGTAGTCTGGGACTAGCGGGGAGGATATTCTCTGGGGCCAACGTCCTGACTTTC. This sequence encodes CASSLGLAGRIFSGANVLTF.

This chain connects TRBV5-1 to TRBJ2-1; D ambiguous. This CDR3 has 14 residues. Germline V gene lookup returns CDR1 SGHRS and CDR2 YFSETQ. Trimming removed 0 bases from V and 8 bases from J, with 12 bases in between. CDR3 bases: TGCGCCAGCAGCTTGGCCGGGTTTAAGGATGAGCAGTTCTTC. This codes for CASSLAGFKDEQFF.

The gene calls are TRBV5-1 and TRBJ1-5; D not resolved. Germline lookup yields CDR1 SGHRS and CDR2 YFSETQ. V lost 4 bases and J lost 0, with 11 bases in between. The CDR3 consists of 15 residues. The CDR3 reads CASSIGDSSNQPQHF. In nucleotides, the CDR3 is TGCGCCAGCAGCATTGGGGATTCTAGCAATCAGCCCCAGCATTTT.

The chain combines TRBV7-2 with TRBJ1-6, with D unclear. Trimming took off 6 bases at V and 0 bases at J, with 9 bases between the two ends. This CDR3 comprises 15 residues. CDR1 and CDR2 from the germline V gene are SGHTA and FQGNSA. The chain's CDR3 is CASRVISSYNSPLHF. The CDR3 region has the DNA TGTGCCAGCAGGGTGATAAGCTCCTATAATTCACCCCTCCACTTT.

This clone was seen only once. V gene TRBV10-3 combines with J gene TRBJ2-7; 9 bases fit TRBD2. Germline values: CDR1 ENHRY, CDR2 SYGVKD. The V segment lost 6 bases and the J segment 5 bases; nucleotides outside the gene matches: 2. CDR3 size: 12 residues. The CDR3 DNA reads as TGTGCCATCAGGGGACTAGCTCACGAGCAGTACTTC. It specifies CAIRGLAHEQYF.

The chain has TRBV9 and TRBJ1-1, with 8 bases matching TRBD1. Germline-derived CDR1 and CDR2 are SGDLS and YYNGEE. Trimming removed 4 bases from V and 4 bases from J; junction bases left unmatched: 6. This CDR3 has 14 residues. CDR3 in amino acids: CASSMGQEGTEAFF. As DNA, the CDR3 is TGTGCCAGCAGCATGGGACAGGAGGGCACTGAAGCTTTCTTT.

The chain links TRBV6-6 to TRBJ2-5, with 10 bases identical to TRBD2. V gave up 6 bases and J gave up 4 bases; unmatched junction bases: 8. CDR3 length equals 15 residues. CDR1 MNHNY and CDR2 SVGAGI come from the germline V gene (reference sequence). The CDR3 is CASRPRGLAVETQYF. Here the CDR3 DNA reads TGTGCCAGCAGACCTCGCGGACTAGCGGTAGAGACCCAGTACTTC.

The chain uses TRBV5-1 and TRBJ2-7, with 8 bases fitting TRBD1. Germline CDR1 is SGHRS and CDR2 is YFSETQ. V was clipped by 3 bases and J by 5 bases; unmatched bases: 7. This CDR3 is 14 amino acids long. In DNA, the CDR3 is TGCGCCAGCAGCTCGGACAGGGCGGGTGACGAGCAGTACTTC. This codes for CASSSDRAGDEQYF. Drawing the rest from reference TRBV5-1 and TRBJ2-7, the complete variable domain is KAGVTQTPRYLIKTRGQQVTLSCSPISGHRSVSWYQQTPGQGLQFLFEYFSETQRNKGNFPGRFSGRQFSNSRSEMNVSTLELGDSALYLCASSSDRAGDEQYFGPGTRLTVT.

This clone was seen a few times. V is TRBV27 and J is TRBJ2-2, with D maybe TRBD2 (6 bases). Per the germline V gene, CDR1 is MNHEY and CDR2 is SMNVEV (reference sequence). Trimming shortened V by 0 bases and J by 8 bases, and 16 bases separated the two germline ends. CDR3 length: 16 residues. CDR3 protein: CASSLSPRRAGGELFF. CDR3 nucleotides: TGTGCCAGCAGTTTATCCCCCCGGAGGGCCGGGGGGGAGCTGTTTTTT.

CDR3: CAWSVGPNEQFF. CDR3 DNA: TGTGCCTGGAGTGTGGGACCGAATGAGCAGTTCTTC. The V call is TRBV30, the J call TRBJ2-1, with D tentatively TRBD1 or TRBD2 (5 bases each). The CDR3 has 12 residues. Germline CDR1 reads GTSNPN; CDR2 reads SVGIG (reference sequence). V lost 0 bases and J lost 7, with 7 bases in between.

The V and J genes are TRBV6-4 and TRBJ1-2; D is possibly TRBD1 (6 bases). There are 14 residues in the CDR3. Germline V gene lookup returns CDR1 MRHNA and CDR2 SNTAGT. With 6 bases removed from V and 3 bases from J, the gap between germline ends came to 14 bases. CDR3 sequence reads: CASSRDTRDYGYTF. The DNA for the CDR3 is TGTGCCAGCAGCCGGGACACCAGAGACTATGGCTACACCTTC.

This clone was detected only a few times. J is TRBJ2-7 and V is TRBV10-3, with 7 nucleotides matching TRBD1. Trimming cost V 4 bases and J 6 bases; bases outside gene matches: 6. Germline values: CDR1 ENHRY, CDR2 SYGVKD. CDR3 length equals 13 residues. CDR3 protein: CAISARTGLEQYF. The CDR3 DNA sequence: TGTGCCATCAGTGCCCGGACAGGCCTCGAGCAGTACTTC.

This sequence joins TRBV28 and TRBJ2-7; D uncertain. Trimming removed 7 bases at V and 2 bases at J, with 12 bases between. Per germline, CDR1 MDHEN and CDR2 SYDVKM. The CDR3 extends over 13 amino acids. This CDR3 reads CASKVGPPYEQYF. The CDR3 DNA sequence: TGTGCCAGCAAGGTTGGGCCACCCTACGAGCAGTACTTC.

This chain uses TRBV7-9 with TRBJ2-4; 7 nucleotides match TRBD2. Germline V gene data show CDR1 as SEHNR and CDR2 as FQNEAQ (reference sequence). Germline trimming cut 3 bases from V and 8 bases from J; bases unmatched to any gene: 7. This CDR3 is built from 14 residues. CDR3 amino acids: CASSLAGVSYIQYF. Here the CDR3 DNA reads TGTGCCAGCAGCTTGGCGGGAGTGAGTTACATTCAGTACTTC.

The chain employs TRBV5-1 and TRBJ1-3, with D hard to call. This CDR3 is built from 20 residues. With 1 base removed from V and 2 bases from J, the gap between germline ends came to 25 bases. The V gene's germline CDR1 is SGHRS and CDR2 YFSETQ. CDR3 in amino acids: CASSLYSAGRRDTTGNTIYF. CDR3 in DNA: TGCGCCAGCAGCTTGTATAGCGCAGGCAGAAGGGATACTACTGGAAACACCATATATTTT.

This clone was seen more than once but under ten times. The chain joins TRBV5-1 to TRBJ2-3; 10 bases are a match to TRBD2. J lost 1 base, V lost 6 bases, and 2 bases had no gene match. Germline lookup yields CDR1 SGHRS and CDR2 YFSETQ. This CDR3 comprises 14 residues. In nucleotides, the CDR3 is TGCGCCAGCAAAGGACTAGCGGGCACAGATACGCAGTATTTT. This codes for CASKGLAGTDTQYF.

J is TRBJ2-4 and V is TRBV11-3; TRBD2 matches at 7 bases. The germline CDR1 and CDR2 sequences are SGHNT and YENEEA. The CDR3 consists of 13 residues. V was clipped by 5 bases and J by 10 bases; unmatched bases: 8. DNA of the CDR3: TGTGCCAGCAGCCCTCCCGGGACTACTATTCAGTACTTC. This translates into CASSPPGTTIQYF.